Below are 17 T cell receptor beta chains sequenced from a single sample in a study of response to subunit inactivated influenza vaccine. MiXCR, run by TCRdb on the RT-PCR reads, gives a single entry per CDR3 protein. The sample includes under 950,000 distinct CDR3 sequences, over 20% of them seen just once. The source was PBMCs from blood, collected 5 days after vaccination. The receptors were gathered from a man aged 50-60 years who received an inactivated influenza vaccine.

This clonotype showed up just a few times. This chain uses TRBV28 with TRBJ2-3; the D is unclear. The CDR3 has 14 amino acids. V was shortened by 4 bases and J by 4 bases, with 12 bases between the two germline ends. Germline CDR1 is MDHEN and CDR2 is SYDVKM. CDR3 residues: CASSSPGKADTQYF. CDR3 nucleotides: TGTGCCAGCAGTTCCCCCGGCAAAGCAGATACGCAGTATTTT.

This clonotype has a handful of counts. The chain employs TRBV5-1 and TRBJ2-1; D gene uncertain. Germline V CDR1 and CDR2: SGHRS, YFSETQ. Trimming left V 0 bases short and J 2 bases short, with 6 bases between. The CDR3 consists of 14 residues. The CDR3 DNA reads as TGCGCCAGCAGCTTGGGGCAGACCTACAATGAGCAGTTCTTC. It translates to CASSLGQTYNEQFF.

This chain connects TRBV9 to TRBJ2-5; no definite D call. The germline V gene has CDR1 SGDLS and CDR2 YYNGEE. V was pared by 4 bases and J by 4 bases, with 14 bases between. The CDR3 is 14 amino acids. The CDR3: CASSQGDGVETQYF. The CDR3 DNA follows: TGTGCCAGCAGCCAAGGTGATGGGGTAGAGACCCAGTACTTC.

The chain joins TRBV5-1 to TRBJ2-3; D tentatively reads TRBD1 or TRBD2 (6 bases each). The V gene's germline CDR1 is SGHRS and CDR2 YFSETQ. V was clipped by 3 bases and J by 4 bases, with 9 bases between them. This CDR3 is built from 13 residues. This CDR3 reads CASSWGAADTQYF. The CDR3 nucleotides read TGCGCCAGCAGCTGGGGGGCCGCAGATACGCAGTATTTT.

This clonotype was observed at least ten times. The chain recombines TRBV4-3 with TRBJ2-3, with D hard to call. Per germline, CDR1 LGHNA and CDR2 YSLEER. CDR3 length: 13 amino acids. V was cut by 4 bases and J by 5 bases, with 10 bases left in between. Written as DNA, the CDR3 is TGCGCCAGCAGCCTGAATATGGGAGATACGCAGTATTTT. This sequence encodes CASSLNMGDTQYF.

This clonotype was detected only a few times. The CDR3 coding sequence is TGCGCCAGCAGCTTGCAGGGACAGCCGACAGATACGCAGTATTTT. This sequence encodes CASSLQGQPTDTQYF. This chain joins TRBV5-1 and TRBJ2-3; 7 bases are a match to TRBD1. The CDR3 is 15 residues long. Losses at the gene ends were 1 base for V and 3 bases for J; bases not matched to a gene: 5. CDR1 SGHRS and CDR2 YFSETQ come from the germline V gene.

The chain is built from TRBV19 and TRBJ2-7; no clear D. The V end was cut by 5 bases, the J end by 3 bases, with 14 bases between. There are 14 residues in the CDR3. Germline CDR1 reads LNHDA; CDR2 reads SQIVND (reference sequence). For the CDR3, the DNA is TGTGCCAGTAGTTTCTTGGGCCGGAACTACGAGCAGTACTTC. Its translation is CASSFLGRNYEQYF. Supplemented by reference TRBV19 and TRBJ2-7, the full variable domain reads DGGITQSPKYLFRKEGQNVTLSCEQNLNHDAMYWYRQDPGQGLRLIYYSQIVNDFQKGDIAEGYSVSREKKESFPLTVTSAQKNPTAFYLCASSFLGRNYEQYFGPGTRLTVT.

This rearrangement joins TRBV3-1 to TRBJ2-3; D might be TRBD2 (5 bases). CDR3 length equals 15 residues. The ends were cut back, 0 bases at V and 2 bases at J, with 9 bases in the middle. Per germline, CDR1 LGHDT and CDR2 YNNKEL (reference sequence). The CDR3 sequence is CASSQDATTTDTQYF. CDR3 in DNA: TGTGCCAGCAGCCAAGATGCGACTACCACAGATACGCAGTATTTT.

This clonotype was seen ten or more times. The chain is built from TRBV5-1 and TRBJ1-4, with 8 nucleotides matching TRBD1. The CDR3 totals 15 residues. The germline V gene has CDR1 SGHRS and CDR2 YFSETQ. After removal of 3 bases from V and 8 bases from J, the junction contained 9 bases not matched to a gene. CDR3 sequence (DNA): TGCGCCAGCAGCTCAACAGGGGGGGCTCTGGAAAAACTGTTTTTT. Its protein is CASSSTGGALEKLFF. Based on the CDR3 plus reference TRBV5-1 and TRBJ1-4, the full variable domain is KAGVTQTPRYLIKTRGQQVTLSCSPISGHRSVSWYQQTPGQGLQFLFEYFSETQRNKGNFPGRFSGRQFSNSRSEMNVSTLELGDSALYLCASSSTGGALEKLFFGSGTQLSVL.

This clonotype was counted a few times. V and J are TRBV6-2 or TRBV6-3 and TRBJ2-1; no clear D gene. Germline assignment: CDR1 MNHEY and CDR2 SVGEGT. V lost 5 bases and J lost 8, with 10 bases in between. The CDR3 consists of 12 residues. The CDR3 here is CASSDLAHEQFF. Here the CDR3 DNA reads TGTGCCAGCAGTGACCTCGCCCATGAGCAGTTCTTC.

The rearrangement uses TRBV20-1 and TRBJ2-7; a weak D match, TRBD2 (6 bases). This CDR3 contains 14 residues. CDR1 is DFQATT and CDR2 is SNEGSKA in the germline V gene (reference sequence). The V and J ends lost 1 base and 3 bases respectively, with 13 bases between them. The CDR3 DNA reads as TGCAGTGCTAGAGGCTGGGGGGAGAACTACGAGCAGTACTTC. Protein sequence: CSARGWGENYEQYF.

This clonotype was seen only a few times. This chain connects TRBV20-1 to TRBJ2-7; D is unresolved. V was clipped by 3 bases and J by 3 bases, with 9 bases between them. The CDR3 totals 12 residues. Germline V gives CDR1 DFQATT, CDR2 SNEGSKA (reference sequence). CDR3 DNA: TGCAGTGCTAGGGGTTGGAACTACGAGCAGTACTTC. It yields the protein CSARGWNYEQYF.

V usage is TRBV7-2 and J usage is TRBJ2-7; 8 bases line up with TRBD2. The length of the CDR3 is 15 residues. Germline CDR1 and CDR2: SGHTA and FQGNSA. V gave up 3 bases and J gave up 2 bases; unmatched junction bases: 6. CDR3 DNA sequence: TGTGCCAGCAGCTTCGATAGCGGGGTAACCTACGAGCAGTACTTC. As protein: CASSFDSGVTYEQYF.

This clonotype was detected only a few times. The chain recombines TRBV20-1 with TRBJ2-1; D may be TRBD1 or TRBD2 (5 bases each). This CDR3 is built from 14 residues. CDR1 and CDR2 (germline): DFQATT, SNEGSKA (reference sequence). Between the trimmed V and J ends, which lost 1 base and 4 bases, there was a span of 11 bases. The DNA of the CDR3 is TGCAGTGCTAGAGCCAGGGACCTATACAATGAGCAGTTCTTC. Encoded protein: CSARARDLYNEQFF.

CDR3 DNA sequence: TGTGCCACCAGATTTCGACTAGCGGGATCCTACAATGAGCAGTTCTTC. Translating gives CATRFRLAGSYNEQFF. V is TRBV15 and J is TRBJ2-1; 11 bases align to TRBD2. V was clipped by 6 bases and J by 1 base; unmatched bases: 5. This CDR3 is 16 amino acids long. The germline CDR1 and CDR2 sequences are LNHNV and YYDKDF (reference sequence).

CDR3 residues: CASSYSRGYDYGYTF. The CDR3 DNA reads TGTGCCAGCAGTTACTCTCGGGGTTACGACTATGGCTACACCTTC. The V call is TRBV6-5, the J call TRBJ1-2; no reliable D call. This CDR3 is built from 15 residues. Deletions cut 0 bases from V and 3 bases from J, with 11 bases between. Germline-derived CDR1 and CDR2 are MNHEY and SVGAGI.

This clonotype has a handful of counts. J is TRBJ1-1 and V is TRBV12-3 or TRBV12-4; perhaps TRBD1 as D (6 bases). V lost 6 bases and J 4 bases, leaving 12 bases between the germline ends. This CDR3 has 13 residues. In DNA, the CDR3 is TGTGCCAGCAGCCAGGGGTTTACCACTGAAGCTTTCTTT. Its protein product is CASSQGFTTEAFF.